This TCR beta chain was recorded in a study of CD8 T cells in ankylosing spondylitis. Notes on the study in general: From matched ankylosing spondylitis synovial fluid, disease-linked clones were reportedly recovered at significantly enriched levels. A CD8+ phenotype characterized the disease-linked clones, which were relatively rare in peripheral blood. Among TCR beta sequences, a motif of under 10 highly homologous variants appeared characteristic of ankylosing spondylitis blood. Earlier work had already found some motif variants in reactive arthritis synovial fluid and blood.

Scientists made TCR beta libraries using quantitative 5'-RACE with molecular barcodes. TCRdb recomputed calls from the 5' RACE reads with MiXCR, one row per CDR3 protein. The sample has more than 650,000 distinct CDR3 sequences; 10% to 15% are singletons. With respect to this clonotype: The antigen remains unidentified.

The material sequenced was blood, either unsorted or a sorted T cell fraction (not recorded which). The TCR sequence derives from a male donor with ankylosing spondylitis.

CDR3 residues: CASSLETGPGNTQYF. CDR3 nucleotide sequence: TGTGCCAGCAGCTTAGAGACAGGCCCTGGGAATACGCAGTATTTT. The V gene is TRBV7-2, the J gene TRBJ2-3, with D perhaps matching TRBD1 (6 bases). There are 15 residues in the CDR3. The V and J ends lost 1 base and 7 bases respectively, with 15 bases between them. Germline CDR1 SGHTA, CDR2 FQGNSA. Full variable domain (rest looked up from reference TRBV7-2 and TRBJ2-3): GAGVSQSPSNKVTEKGKDVELRCDPISGHTALYWYRQSLGQGLEFLIYFQGNSAPDKSGLPSDRFSAERTGGSVSTLTIQRTQQEDSAVYLCASSLETGPGNTQYFGPGTRLTVL.